The sequence of this T cell receptor (beta chain) was determined in a study of CD8+ T cells in alopecia areata. The table lists this clone with a few counts. Germline trimming cut 6 bases from V and 2 bases from J; bases unmatched to any gene: 12. Looked up from germline, CDR1 is SQVTM and CDR2 is ANQGSEA. The CDR3 loop spans 17 amino acids. Isolated RNA was reverse transcribed into cDNA used as the sequencing template. The method was immunoSEQ multiplex PCR; TCRdb's version includes in-frame clones alone and lacks a portion of them. The table lists approximately 130,000 clones, about 46% of them singletons, with 10% to 13% in the top ten.

The chain couples TRBV29-1 to TRBJ2-3, with 12 positions matching TRBD2. Sequencing was carried out using NKG2D-low CD8+ T cells sorted from blood. This TCR was recovered from a human donor with alopecia areata. CDR3 in DNA: TGCAGCGTGGTGACTAGCGGGGGCCGGCTGAACACAGATACGCAGTATTTT. This sequence encodes CSVVTSGGRLNTDTQYF.